The source of this T cell receptor (beta chain) is a study of T-cell reconstitution after alpha-beta-depleted transplantation in children. General study points: Newly produced T cells mostly provided counts and TCRbeta diversity after one year, as hyperexpanded clones declined. The origin of alpha-beta T cells about two months after transplant was reportedly several hundred expanded graft clones.

For TCRbeta, the library was prepared with unique molecular identifiers. A single record per CDR3 protein comes from TCRdb applying MiXCR to the PCR reads. This sample has approximately 290,000 distinct CDR3 sequences; around 10% occur once, and the top ten carry around 20%. This CDR3 is built from 14 residues. Germline trimming cut 4 bases from V and 3 bases from J; bases unmatched to any gene: 2. Germline assignment: CDR1 SGHDT and CDR2 YYEEEE. This clonotype came up many times. Its antigen remains unidentified. Source: peripheral blood, taken 180 days after TCRalphabeta/CD19-depleted stem cell transplant. The chain uses TRBV5-6 and TRBJ2-5; TRBD1 matches 11 bases. This clonotype originated in a male patient between 2 and 10 years old who had a stem cell transplant for chronic granulomatous disease, so the T cells may come from the graft donor. CDR3: CASSRTGGEETQYF. CDR3 DNA: TGTGCCAGCAGCCGGACAGGGGGCGAAGAGACCCAGTACTTC.